These 31 T cell receptor beta chains share one sample of origin, sequenced in a study of blood T cell repertoires in COVID-19. Profiling relied on immunoSEQ multiplex PCR, and the TCRdb table lists in-frame clones only, not all of them. The table includes around 360,000 clones, around 87% detected once. Source material: peripheral blood. All receptors derive from a woman aged 25 to 39 with COVID-19, enrolled during active disease.

The table lists this clone with a count of one. The V call is TRBV19, the J call TRBJ1-4; D is possibly TRBD1 (6 bases). The CDR3 spans 15 residues. With 7 bases removed from V and 2 bases from J, the gap between germline ends came to 14 bases. Looked up from germline, CDR1 is LNHDA and CDR2 is SQIVND (reference sequence). The CDR3 sequence is CASKGRGGTNEKLFF. CDR3 nucleotide sequence: TGTGCCAGTAAGGGAAGGGGGGGCACTAATGAAAAACTGTTTTTT.

The chain combines TRBV9 with TRBJ2-2, with 8 nucleotides matching TRBD2. This CDR3 comprises 16 residues. The trim removed 4 bases at V and 1 base at J, leaving 6 bases unmatched. Germline lookup yields CDR1 SGDLS and CDR2 YYNGEE. The CDR3 nucleotides are TGTGCCAGCAGCCCCACTAGCGGAGAGAACACCGGGGAGCTGTTTTTT. Its protein is CASSPTSGENTGELFF.

This rearrangement joins TRBV6-6 to TRBJ2-2; D not resolved. Trimming stripped 3 bases from V and 7 bases from J, with 3 bases between. Per the germline V gene, CDR1 is MNHNY and CDR2 is SVGAGI (reference sequence). The CDR3 has 11 residues. CDR3 sequence: CASSYNGELFF. In DNA form, the CDR3 reads TGTGCCAGCAGTTATAACGGGGAGCTGTTTTTT.

J is TRBJ2-7 and V is TRBV30; 8 bases fit TRBD2. This CDR3 is built from 16 residues. Germline V gene data show CDR1 as GTSNPN and CDR2 as SVGIG (reference sequence). Trimming took 0 bases from V and 2 from J; bases not matched to a gene: 9. The chain's CDR3 is CAWSVEAGAKAYEQYF. The CDR3 bases are TGTGCCTGGAGTGTTGAAGCGGGAGCTAAAGCCTACGAGCAGTACTTC.

The genes are TRBV27 and TRBJ2-3; D is perhaps TRBD2 (6 bases). V lost 3 bases, J lost 5 bases, and 15 bases lay in between. The CDR3 runs 15 residues. CDR1 is MNHEY and CDR2 is SMNVEV in the germline V gene (reference sequence). Written as DNA, the CDR3 is TGTGCCAGCAGTTTGGGACGGGAGTTAATAGATACGCAGTATTTT. Translation gives CASSLGRELIDTQYF.

The CDR3 reads CASSFGLRPETQYF. The CDR3 coding sequence is TGTGCCAGCAGCTTCGGACTGCGCCCGGAGACCCAGTACTTC. The chain combines TRBV7-2 with TRBJ2-5; the D gene is possibly TRBD2 (5 bases). Trimming took off 3 bases at V and 5 bases at J, with 13 bases between the two ends. The CDR3 spans 14 residues. Germline CDR1 and CDR2: SGHTA and FQGNSA.

V usage is TRBV9 and J usage is TRBJ2-7; TRBD1 matches at 8 bases. The junction had 11 bases not matched to a gene; V was cut back by 3 bases and J by 6 bases. Germline V CDR1 and CDR2: SGDLS, YYNGEE. The CDR3 runs to 15 residues. The chain's CDR3 is CASSARDRTLSEQYF. CDR3 nucleotide sequence: TGTGCCAGCAGCGCTAGGGACAGGACCCTTAGCGAGCAGTACTTC.

This chain connects TRBV6-1 to TRBJ2-1; 11 bases fit TRBD2. Germline loops: CDR1 MNHNS, CDR2 SASEGT. Trimming cost V 4 bases and J 8 bases; bases outside gene matches: 13. The CDR3 has 17 amino acids. The DNA of the CDR3 is TGTGCCAGCAGTGGTTCTAGCGGGAGGCCTCGAGGTCATGAGCAGTTCTTC. This translates into CASSGSSGRPRGHEQFF.

The DNA of the CDR3 is TGTGCCAGCAGTGAATCAGGCAATCAGCCCCAGCATTTT. Its translation is CASSESGNQPQHF. The rearrangement links TRBV6-1 to TRBJ1-5, with D hard to call. The CDR3 runs to 13 residues. V was clipped by 2 bases and J by 2 bases, with 4 bases between them. Germline loops: CDR1 MNHNS, CDR2 SASEGT.

Notes on this clone: One end of the junction varies from germline; a read error may be responsible. The chain joins TRBV15 to TRBJ2-3; 7 bases match TRBD1. Germline assignment: CDR1 LNHNV and CDR2 YYDKDF (reference sequence). The CDR3 has 13 residues. This CDR3 is CATSSKRTGRHDF. Written as DNA, the CDR3 is TGTGCCACCAGCAGTAAACGGACAGGCCGACACGACTTT.

V and J are TRBV3-1 (or the pseudogene TRBV3-2) and TRBJ2-1; D is unresolved. Germline CDR1 reads LGHDT; CDR2 reads YNNKEL (reference sequence). This CDR3 is 16 amino acids long. Trimming shortened V by 4 bases and J by 4 bases, and 17 bases separated the two germline ends. CDR3 in amino acids: CASSPVLRFQYNEQFF. The CDR3 DNA sequence: TGTGCCAGCAGCCCCGTCCTCCGCTTTCAGTACAATGAGCAGTTCTTC.

The genes are TRBV3-1 (or the pseudogene TRBV3-2) and TRBJ2-5; D is ambiguous. Germline V gene sequence: CDR1 LGHDT, CDR2 YNNKEL (reference sequence). CDR3 size: 13 residues. Trimming removed 3 bases at V and 8 bases at J, with 13 bases between. The CDR3 DNA reads as TGTGCCAGCAGCCAGCGGAGCTTGAATACCCAGTACTTC. Amino acids: CASSQRSLNTQYF.

The chain carries TRBV7-6 and TRBJ2-2; 13 bases fit TRBD2. V lost 8 bases and J lost 6; bases outside the gene matches: 15. The CDR3 covers 18 residues. Germline V gene lookup returns CDR1 SGHVS and CDR2 FNYEAQ. CDR3 coding DNA: TGTGCCAGCCGGTACGCCGGGACTAGCGGGATCGCGGCCGGGGAGCTGTTTTTT. Protein: CASRYAGTSGIAAGELFF.

The chain couples TRBV11-3 to TRBJ2-1, with D possibly matching TRBD1 (5 bases). The germline V gene encodes CDR1 SGHNT and CDR2 YENEEA. Trimming took 1 base from V and 4 from J, leaving 11 bases between them. This CDR3 contains 15 residues. In DNA form, the CDR3 reads TGTGCCAGCAGCTTAGCCTCAGCAGGGTACAATGAGCAGTTCTTC. It codes for CASSLASAGYNEQFF.

J is TRBJ1-1 and V is TRBV4-1; possibly TRBD1 for D (6 bases). The germline CDR1 and CDR2 sequences are MGHRA and YSYEKL. The length of the CDR3 is 14 residues. V was cut by 6 bases and J by 0 bases, with 11 bases left in between. CDR3 in amino acids: CASRHRAMNTEAFF. CDR3 sequence (DNA): TGCGCCAGCAGACACAGGGCGATGAACACTGAAGCTTTCTTT.

V usage is TRBV6-1 and J usage is TRBJ1-1; D gene uncertain. V was shortened by 4 bases and J by 0 bases, with 15 bases between the two germline ends. The CDR3 has 16 amino acids. Germline loops: CDR1 MNHNS, CDR2 SASEGT. The CDR3 spells CASSGDETGMNTEAFF. DNA of the CDR3: TGTGCCAGCAGTGGTGATGAGACGGGGATGAACACTGAAGCTTTCTTT.

This clone has a handful of counts. The V gene is TRBV3-1 (or the pseudogene TRBV3-2), the J gene TRBJ2-7; maybe TRBD2 (5 bases). The germline gives CDR1 LGHDT, CDR2 YNNKEL (reference sequence). The germline V and J ends were trimmed by 0 bases and 0 bases, with 15 bases remaining between them. The CDR3 consists of 17 residues. Here the CDR3 DNA reads TGTGCCAGCAGCCAAGAGGCGCAGGACTTTTTCTCCTACGAGCAGTACTTC. Translated, it gives CASSQEAQDFFSYEQYF.

V usage is TRBV7-3 and J usage is TRBJ2-1; 13 bases fit TRBD2. From germline, CDR1 is SGHTA and CDR2 FQGTGA. After removal of 4 bases from V and 2 bases from J, the junction contained 5 bases not matched to a gene. The CDR3 sequence is 17 residues long. Here the CDR3 reads CASSSLGTSGTYNEQFF. The CDR3 nucleotides read TGTGCCAGCAGCTCGCTCGGGACTAGCGGGACCTACAATGAGCAGTTCTTC.

The V gene is TRBV30, the J gene TRBJ1-5, with TRBD1 identical over 9 bases. This CDR3 has 13 residues. Germline V gene sequence: CDR1 GTSNPN, CDR2 SVGIG (reference sequence). Unmatched junction bases numbered 6, after V lost 5 bases and J lost 7 bases. This CDR3 is CAWERQGGQPQHF. Here the CDR3 DNA reads TGTGCCTGGGAAAGACAGGGGGGACAGCCCCAGCATTTT.

Only a few counts were recorded for this clone. The chain carries TRBV2 and TRBJ1-5; D gene unclear. Germline V lookup: CDR1 SNHLY, CDR2 FYNNEI. Trimming took off 0 bases at V and 0 bases at J, with 9 bases between the two ends. This CDR3 is built from 16 residues. In DNA form, the CDR3 reads TGTGCCAGCAGTGAAGCCGAGCCGTATAGCAATCAGCCCCAGCATTTT. Its protein product is CASSEAEPYSNQPQHF.

CDR3 loop: CASSPGQNTEAFF. The CDR3 DNA follows: TGCGCCAGCAGCCCGGGACAGAACACTGAAGCTTTCTTT. This chain connects TRBV5-1 to TRBJ1-1, with D maybe TRBD1 (6 bases). Germline loops: CDR1 SGHRS, CDR2 YFSETQ. CDR3 length equals 13 residues. Trimming left V 4 bases short and J 1 base short, with 8 bases between. Full variable domain (rest looked up from reference TRBV5-1 and TRBJ1-1): KAGVTQTPRYLIKTRGQQVTLSCSPISGHRSVSWYQQTPGQGLQFLFEYFSETQRNKGNFPGRFSGRQFSNSRSEMNVSTLELGDSALYLCASSPGQNTEAFFGQGTRLTVV.

The chain uses TRBV6-5 and TRBJ2-7, with a weak D call TRBD2 (6 bases). The CDR3 sequence is 13 residues long. Between the trimmed V and J ends, which lost 2 bases and 6 bases, there was a span of 11 bases. The V gene's germline CDR1 is MNHEY and CDR2 SVGAGI. For the CDR3, the DNA is TGTGCCAGCAGTTACGGGACTTCGACCGAGCAGTACTTC. It codes for CASSYGTSTEQYF.

V is TRBV6-5 and J is TRBJ2-5; the match to TRBD2 covers 10 bases. CDR3 length: 15 amino acids. Germline CDR1 and CDR2: MNHEY and SVGAGI. The V segment lost 6 bases and the J segment 4 bases; nucleotides outside the gene matches: 8. CDR3 DNA sequence: TGTGCCAGCAGCTCCCTAGCGGGAGTAAGAGAGACCCAGTACTTC. It specifies CASSSLAGVRETQYF.

The V call is TRBV11-2, the J call TRBJ2-3; 9 bases match TRBD2. Germline CDR1 is SGHAT and CDR2 is FQNNGV. This CDR3 comprises 18 residues. J was trimmed by 0 bases and V by 1 base; bases with no gene match: 8. This CDR3 reads CASSLGREGVTSTDTQYF. CDR3 DNA sequence: TGTGCCAGCAGCTTAGGGCGGGAGGGGGTAACTAGCACAGATACGCAGTATTTT.

Only a few counts were recorded for this clone. This sequence joins TRBV27 and TRBJ2-7; TRBD1 is a possible D gene (6 bases). Trimming pared 4 bases from V and 5 bases from J, leaving 15 bases between. The germline CDR1 and CDR2 sequences are MNHEY and SMNVEV (reference sequence). The CDR3 is 14 amino acids. CDR3 region: CASSSEQGDDEQYF. CDR3 bases: TGTGCCAGCAGTTCAGAACAGGGCGACGACGAGCAGTACTTC.

This chain joins TRBV30 and TRBJ2-1, with 10 nucleotides matching TRBD2. Germline CDR1 GTSNPN, CDR2 SVGIG (reference sequence). J lost 12 bases, V lost 0 bases, and 11 bases had no gene match. CDR3 length equals 15 residues. CDR3 sequence reads: CAWSVLRSGRAGQFF. CDR3 coding DNA: TGTGCCTGGAGTGTACTCCGCAGCGGGAGGGCCGGGCAGTTCTTC.

The chain couples TRBV10-3 to TRBJ2-3; 13 bases fit TRBD2. This CDR3 has 16 amino acids. Germline CDR1 and CDR2: ENHRY and SYGVKD. Trimming removed 3 bases from V and 4 bases from J; junction bases left unmatched: 4. The CDR3 is CAISDTSGRGADTQYF. In DNA form, the CDR3 reads TGTGCCATCAGTGATACTAGCGGGAGGGGTGCAGATACGCAGTATTTT.

The rearrangement uses TRBV9 and TRBJ2-2; 7 positions agree with TRBD2. The CDR3 runs to 16 residues. Germline V gene data show CDR1 as SGDLS and CDR2 as YYNGEE. V was pared by 0 bases and J by 5 bases, with 7 bases of the junction left unmatched. As DNA, the CDR3 is TGTGCCAGCAGCGTAGCGAGCGGGATACCGACCGGGGAGCTGTTTTTT. Amino acid sequence: CASSVASGIPTGELFF.

The rearrangement uses TRBV4-1 and TRBJ2-6, with 9 bases lining up with TRBD1. J lost 3 bases, V lost 4 bases, and 13 bases had no gene match. The germline CDR1 and CDR2 sequences are MGHRA and YSYEKL. The CDR3 contains 19 residues. The CDR3 coding sequence is TGCGCCAGCAGCCTTTCTGCCGGGACAGGGTATAGTGGGGCCAACGTCCTGACTTTC. It codes for CASSLSAGTGYSGANVLTF.

A single count supports this clone. The V call is TRBV28, the J call TRBJ2-5; 7 bases align to TRBD2. Germline trimming cut 3 bases from V and 5 bases from J; bases unmatched to any gene: 9. Germline V CDR1 and CDR2: MDHEN, SYDVKM. The CDR3 extends over 15 amino acids. The DNA of the CDR3 is TGTGCCAGCAGTTTCCTCGGGGGGACCGGGGAGACCCAGTACTTC. Translating gives CASSFLGGTGETQYF. The full variable domain, with the rest looked up from reference TRBV28 and TRBJ2-5, is DVKVTQSSRYLVKRTGEKVFLECVQDMDHENMFWYRQDPGLGLRLIYFSYDVKMKEKGDIPEGYSVSREKKERFSLILESASTNQTSMYLCASSFLGGTGETQYFGPGTRLLVL.

This chain joins TRBV9 and TRBJ2-5, with D possibly matching TRBD2 (6 bases). The ends were cut back, 3 bases at V and 7 bases at J, with 10 bases in the middle. Germline V gives CDR1 SGDLS, CDR2 YYNGEE. CDR3 size: 12 residues. This CDR3 is CASSAVGGTQYF. The CDR3 bases are TGTGCCAGCAGCGCGGTCGGGGGGACCCAGTACTTC.